What follows describes a single TCR beta chain. What it binds is unknown. A read error may account for a junction end that differs from germline. Amplified material comprised TCR beta CDR3 regions derived from RNA transcripts. HTBI primers served in a first-round RT-PCR, which a second-round multiplex PCR followed. TCRdb processed the multiplex PCR reads anew with MiXCR; each CDR3 protein has one entry. This table holds approximately 700,000 distinct CDR3 sequences, under 50% found once. The data were obtained in a study of Graves' ophthalmopathy and Graves' hyperthyroidism. Study-wide points: For separating ophthalmopathy from stable hyperthyroidism, a 13-signature model gave 85% to 90% sensitivity and roughly 83% specificity.

Germline CDR1 and CDR2: SGHTA and FQGTGA. The CDR3 has 14 amino acids. Sequenced sample: peripheral blood. The receptor comes from an adult man with Graves' ophthalmopathy. The V and J genes are TRBV7-3 and TRBJ1-5; 11 positions agree with TRBD1. CDR3 protein: CASIPGQGDQPQHF. The CDR3 coding sequence is TGCGCCAGCATCCCGGGACAGGGGGATCAGCCCCAGCATTTT.